This T cell receptor beta chain was obtained from a study of blood T cell repertoires in COVID-19. Study as a whole: Collection of acute and convalescent COVID-19 samples took place in the United States, Italy and Spain. PBMCs, B-cell-depleted T cells, or T cells provided the cDNA or gDNA that made up the material.

Germline CDR1 is SGHRS and CDR2 is YFSETQ. The CDR3 has 14 amino acids. The trim removed 3 bases at V and 2 bases at J, leaving 2 bases unmatched. Produced via immunoSEQ multiplex PCR; TCRdb's table is partial and in-frame only. This sample has about 260,000 clones, with 88% found just once. The source is a man in his 60s who had recovered from COVID-19. This sequence joins TRBV5-1 and TRBJ2-5; 9 bases agree with TRBD2. The sequencing sample was made of peripheral blood. The CDR3 DNA sequence: TGCGCCAGCAGCTCGGGACTAGCACAAGAGACCCAGTACTTC. Residues: CASSSGLAQETQYF.